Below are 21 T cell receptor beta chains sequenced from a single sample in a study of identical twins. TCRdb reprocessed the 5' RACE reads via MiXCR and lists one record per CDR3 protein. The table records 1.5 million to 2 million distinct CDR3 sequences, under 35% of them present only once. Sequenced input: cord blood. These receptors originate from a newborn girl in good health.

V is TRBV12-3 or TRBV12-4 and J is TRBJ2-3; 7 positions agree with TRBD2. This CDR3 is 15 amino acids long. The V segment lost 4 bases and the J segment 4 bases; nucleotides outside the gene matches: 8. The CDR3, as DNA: TGTGCCAGCAGTTCCGGGGGAGGGTTTTCAGATACGCAGTATTTT. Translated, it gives CASSSGGGFSDTQYF.

The CDR3 is CASSAGRPQNEKLFF. The CDR3 bases are TGCGCCAGCAGCGCGGGAAGGCCTCAAAATGAAAAACTGTTTTTT. The rearrangement uses TRBV5-1 and TRBJ1-4; D gene uncertain. Germline values: CDR1 SGHRS, CDR2 YFSETQ. Trimming took 4 bases from V and 5 from J, leaving 15 bases between them. CDR3 length: 15 amino acids.

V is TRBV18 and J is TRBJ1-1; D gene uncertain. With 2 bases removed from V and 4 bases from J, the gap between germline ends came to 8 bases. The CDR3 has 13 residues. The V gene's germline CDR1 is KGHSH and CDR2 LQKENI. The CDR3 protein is CASSPTATTEAFF. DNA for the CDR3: TGTGCCAGCTCACCAACGGCGACCACTGAAGCTTTCTTT.

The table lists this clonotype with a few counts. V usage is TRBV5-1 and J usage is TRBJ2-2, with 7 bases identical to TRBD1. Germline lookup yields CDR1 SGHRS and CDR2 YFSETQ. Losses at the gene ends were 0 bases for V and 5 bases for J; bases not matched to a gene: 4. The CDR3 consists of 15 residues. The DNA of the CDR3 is TGCGCCAGCAGCTTGGTATACAGGGGAACCGGGGAGCTGTTTTTT. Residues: CASSLVYRGTGELFF. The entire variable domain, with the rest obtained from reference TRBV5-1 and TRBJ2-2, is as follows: KAGVTQTPRYLIKTRGQQVTLSCSPISGHRSVSWYQQTPGQGLQFLFEYFSETQRNKGNFPGRFSGRQFSNSRSEMNVSTLELGDSALYLCASSLVYRGTGELFFGEGSRLTVL.

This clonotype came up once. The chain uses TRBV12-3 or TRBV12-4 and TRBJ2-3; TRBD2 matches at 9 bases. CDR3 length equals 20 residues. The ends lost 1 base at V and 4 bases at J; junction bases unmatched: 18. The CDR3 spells CASSLVGRGLAGGRSDTQYF. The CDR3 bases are TGTGCCAGCAGTTTAGTCGGCCGAGGACTGGCGGGAGGGCGCTCAGATACGCAGTATTTT.

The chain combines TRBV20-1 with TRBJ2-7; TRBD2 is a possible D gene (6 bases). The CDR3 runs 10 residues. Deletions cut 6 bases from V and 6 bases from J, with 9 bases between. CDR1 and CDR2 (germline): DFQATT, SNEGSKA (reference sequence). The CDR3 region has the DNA TGCAGTGCGGGCGGGACCGAGCAGTACTTC. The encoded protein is CSAGGTEQYF.

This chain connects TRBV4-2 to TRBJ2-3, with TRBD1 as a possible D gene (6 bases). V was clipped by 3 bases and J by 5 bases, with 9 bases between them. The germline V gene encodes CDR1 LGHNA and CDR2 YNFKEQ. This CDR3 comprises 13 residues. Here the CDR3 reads CASSQGAEDTQYF. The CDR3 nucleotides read TGTGCCAGCAGCCAGGGGGCGGAAGATACGCAGTATTTT.

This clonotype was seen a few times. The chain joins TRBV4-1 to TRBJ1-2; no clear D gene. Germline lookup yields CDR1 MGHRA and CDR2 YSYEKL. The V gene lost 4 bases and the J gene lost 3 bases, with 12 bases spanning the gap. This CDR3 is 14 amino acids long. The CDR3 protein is CASSPARGHYGYTF. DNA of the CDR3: TGCGCCAGCAGCCCCGCCCGGGGTCACTATGGCTACACCTTC.

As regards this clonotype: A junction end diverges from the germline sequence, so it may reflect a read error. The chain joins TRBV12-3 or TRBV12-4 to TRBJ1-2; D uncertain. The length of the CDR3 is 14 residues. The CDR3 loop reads CAGSPRRLPYGYTF. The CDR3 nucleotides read TGTGCCGGCAGTCCCCGCAGGCTACCCTATGGCTACACCTTC.

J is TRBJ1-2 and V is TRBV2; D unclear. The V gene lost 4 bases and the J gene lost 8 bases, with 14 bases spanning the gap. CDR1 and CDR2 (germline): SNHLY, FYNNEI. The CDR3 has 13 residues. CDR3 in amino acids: CASSAEGWSGYTF. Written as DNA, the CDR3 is TGTGCCAGCAGTGCTGAGGGTTGGAGCGGCTACACCTTC.

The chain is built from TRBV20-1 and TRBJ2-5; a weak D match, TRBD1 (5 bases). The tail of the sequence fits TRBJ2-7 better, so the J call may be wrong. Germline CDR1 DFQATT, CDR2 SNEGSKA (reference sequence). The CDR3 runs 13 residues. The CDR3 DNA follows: TGCAGTGCTAGAAACGGACAATCCTACGAGCAGTACTTC. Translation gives CSARNGQSYEQYF.

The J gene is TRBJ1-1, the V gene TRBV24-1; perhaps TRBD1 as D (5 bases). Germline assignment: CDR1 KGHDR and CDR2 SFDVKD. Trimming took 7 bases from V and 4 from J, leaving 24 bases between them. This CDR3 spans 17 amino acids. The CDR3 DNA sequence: TGTGCCACCAGCCGCCCGTCAGGTGCCCTAGGGACCACTGAAGCTTTCTTT. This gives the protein CATSRPSGALGTTEAFF.

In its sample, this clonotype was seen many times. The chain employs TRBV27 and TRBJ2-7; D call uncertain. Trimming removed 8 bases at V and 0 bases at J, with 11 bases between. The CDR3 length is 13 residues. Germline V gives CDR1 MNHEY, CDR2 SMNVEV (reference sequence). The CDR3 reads CASAPGLSYEQYF. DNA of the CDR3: TGTGCCAGCGCCCCCGGTCTCTCCTACGAGCAGTACTTC.

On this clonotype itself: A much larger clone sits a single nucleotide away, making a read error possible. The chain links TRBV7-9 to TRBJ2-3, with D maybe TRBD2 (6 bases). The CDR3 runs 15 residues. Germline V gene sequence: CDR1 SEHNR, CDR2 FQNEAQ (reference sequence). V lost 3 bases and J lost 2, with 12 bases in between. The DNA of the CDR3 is TGTGCCAGCAGCTTGGGTAGCGGCCCCACAGATACGCAGTATTTT. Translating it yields CASSLGSGPTDTQYF.

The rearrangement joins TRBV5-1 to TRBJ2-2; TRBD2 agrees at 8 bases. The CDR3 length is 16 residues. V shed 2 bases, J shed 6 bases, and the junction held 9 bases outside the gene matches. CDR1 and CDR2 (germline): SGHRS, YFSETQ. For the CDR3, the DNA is TGCGCCAGCAGCTTATCAGCGGGAGTCCTGTCCGGGGAGCTGTTTTTT. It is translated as CASSLSAGVLSGELFF. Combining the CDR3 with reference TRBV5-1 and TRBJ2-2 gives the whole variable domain KAGVTQTPRYLIKTRGQQVTLSCSPISGHRSVSWYQQTPGQGLQFLFEYFSETQRNKGNFPGRFSGRQFSNSRSEMNVSTLELGDSALYLCASSLSAGVLSGELFFGEGSRLTVL.

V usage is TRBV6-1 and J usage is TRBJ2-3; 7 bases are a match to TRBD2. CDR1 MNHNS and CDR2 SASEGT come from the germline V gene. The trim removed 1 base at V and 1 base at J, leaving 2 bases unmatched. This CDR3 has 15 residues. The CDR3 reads CASSEGGGGTDTQYF. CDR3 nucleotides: TGTGCCAGCAGTGAAGGGGGGGGAGGCACAGATACGCAGTATTTT.

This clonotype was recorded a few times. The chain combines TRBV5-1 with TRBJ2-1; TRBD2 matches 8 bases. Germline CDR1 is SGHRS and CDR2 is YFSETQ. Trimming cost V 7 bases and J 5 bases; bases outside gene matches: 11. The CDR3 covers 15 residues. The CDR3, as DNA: TGCGCCAGCCAAGGATCAAGGACTAGCAACAATGAGCAGTTCTTC. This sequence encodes CASQGSRTSNNEQFF.

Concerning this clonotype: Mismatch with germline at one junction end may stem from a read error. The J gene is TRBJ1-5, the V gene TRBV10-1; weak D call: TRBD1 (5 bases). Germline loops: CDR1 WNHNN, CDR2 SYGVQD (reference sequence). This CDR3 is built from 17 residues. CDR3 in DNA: TGCGCCAGCAGTACTCTGTGGGCAGGGTCCCGCAATCAGCCCCAGCCTTTT. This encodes CASSTLWAGSRNQPQPF.

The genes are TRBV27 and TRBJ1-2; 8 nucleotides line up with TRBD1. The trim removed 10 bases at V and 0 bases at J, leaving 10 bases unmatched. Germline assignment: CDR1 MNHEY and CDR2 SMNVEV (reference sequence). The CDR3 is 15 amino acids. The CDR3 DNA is TGTGCCACCTCGGGACAGGCGGTAGCTAACTATGGCTACACCTTC. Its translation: CATSGQAVANYGYTF.

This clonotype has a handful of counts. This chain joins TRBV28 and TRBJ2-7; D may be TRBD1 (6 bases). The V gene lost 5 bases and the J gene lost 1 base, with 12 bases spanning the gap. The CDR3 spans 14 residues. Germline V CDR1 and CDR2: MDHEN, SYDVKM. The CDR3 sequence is CASSTDRRSYEQYF. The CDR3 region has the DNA TGTGCCAGCAGTACAGACAGGAGGTCCTACGAGCAGTACTTC.

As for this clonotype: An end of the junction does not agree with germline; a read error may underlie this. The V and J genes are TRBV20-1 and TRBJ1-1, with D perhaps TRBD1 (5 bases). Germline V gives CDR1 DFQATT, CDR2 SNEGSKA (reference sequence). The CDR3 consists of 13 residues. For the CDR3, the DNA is TGCAGGGCTCCCAGGGTCGCGAACACTGGAGCTTTCTTT. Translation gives CRAPRVANTGAFF.